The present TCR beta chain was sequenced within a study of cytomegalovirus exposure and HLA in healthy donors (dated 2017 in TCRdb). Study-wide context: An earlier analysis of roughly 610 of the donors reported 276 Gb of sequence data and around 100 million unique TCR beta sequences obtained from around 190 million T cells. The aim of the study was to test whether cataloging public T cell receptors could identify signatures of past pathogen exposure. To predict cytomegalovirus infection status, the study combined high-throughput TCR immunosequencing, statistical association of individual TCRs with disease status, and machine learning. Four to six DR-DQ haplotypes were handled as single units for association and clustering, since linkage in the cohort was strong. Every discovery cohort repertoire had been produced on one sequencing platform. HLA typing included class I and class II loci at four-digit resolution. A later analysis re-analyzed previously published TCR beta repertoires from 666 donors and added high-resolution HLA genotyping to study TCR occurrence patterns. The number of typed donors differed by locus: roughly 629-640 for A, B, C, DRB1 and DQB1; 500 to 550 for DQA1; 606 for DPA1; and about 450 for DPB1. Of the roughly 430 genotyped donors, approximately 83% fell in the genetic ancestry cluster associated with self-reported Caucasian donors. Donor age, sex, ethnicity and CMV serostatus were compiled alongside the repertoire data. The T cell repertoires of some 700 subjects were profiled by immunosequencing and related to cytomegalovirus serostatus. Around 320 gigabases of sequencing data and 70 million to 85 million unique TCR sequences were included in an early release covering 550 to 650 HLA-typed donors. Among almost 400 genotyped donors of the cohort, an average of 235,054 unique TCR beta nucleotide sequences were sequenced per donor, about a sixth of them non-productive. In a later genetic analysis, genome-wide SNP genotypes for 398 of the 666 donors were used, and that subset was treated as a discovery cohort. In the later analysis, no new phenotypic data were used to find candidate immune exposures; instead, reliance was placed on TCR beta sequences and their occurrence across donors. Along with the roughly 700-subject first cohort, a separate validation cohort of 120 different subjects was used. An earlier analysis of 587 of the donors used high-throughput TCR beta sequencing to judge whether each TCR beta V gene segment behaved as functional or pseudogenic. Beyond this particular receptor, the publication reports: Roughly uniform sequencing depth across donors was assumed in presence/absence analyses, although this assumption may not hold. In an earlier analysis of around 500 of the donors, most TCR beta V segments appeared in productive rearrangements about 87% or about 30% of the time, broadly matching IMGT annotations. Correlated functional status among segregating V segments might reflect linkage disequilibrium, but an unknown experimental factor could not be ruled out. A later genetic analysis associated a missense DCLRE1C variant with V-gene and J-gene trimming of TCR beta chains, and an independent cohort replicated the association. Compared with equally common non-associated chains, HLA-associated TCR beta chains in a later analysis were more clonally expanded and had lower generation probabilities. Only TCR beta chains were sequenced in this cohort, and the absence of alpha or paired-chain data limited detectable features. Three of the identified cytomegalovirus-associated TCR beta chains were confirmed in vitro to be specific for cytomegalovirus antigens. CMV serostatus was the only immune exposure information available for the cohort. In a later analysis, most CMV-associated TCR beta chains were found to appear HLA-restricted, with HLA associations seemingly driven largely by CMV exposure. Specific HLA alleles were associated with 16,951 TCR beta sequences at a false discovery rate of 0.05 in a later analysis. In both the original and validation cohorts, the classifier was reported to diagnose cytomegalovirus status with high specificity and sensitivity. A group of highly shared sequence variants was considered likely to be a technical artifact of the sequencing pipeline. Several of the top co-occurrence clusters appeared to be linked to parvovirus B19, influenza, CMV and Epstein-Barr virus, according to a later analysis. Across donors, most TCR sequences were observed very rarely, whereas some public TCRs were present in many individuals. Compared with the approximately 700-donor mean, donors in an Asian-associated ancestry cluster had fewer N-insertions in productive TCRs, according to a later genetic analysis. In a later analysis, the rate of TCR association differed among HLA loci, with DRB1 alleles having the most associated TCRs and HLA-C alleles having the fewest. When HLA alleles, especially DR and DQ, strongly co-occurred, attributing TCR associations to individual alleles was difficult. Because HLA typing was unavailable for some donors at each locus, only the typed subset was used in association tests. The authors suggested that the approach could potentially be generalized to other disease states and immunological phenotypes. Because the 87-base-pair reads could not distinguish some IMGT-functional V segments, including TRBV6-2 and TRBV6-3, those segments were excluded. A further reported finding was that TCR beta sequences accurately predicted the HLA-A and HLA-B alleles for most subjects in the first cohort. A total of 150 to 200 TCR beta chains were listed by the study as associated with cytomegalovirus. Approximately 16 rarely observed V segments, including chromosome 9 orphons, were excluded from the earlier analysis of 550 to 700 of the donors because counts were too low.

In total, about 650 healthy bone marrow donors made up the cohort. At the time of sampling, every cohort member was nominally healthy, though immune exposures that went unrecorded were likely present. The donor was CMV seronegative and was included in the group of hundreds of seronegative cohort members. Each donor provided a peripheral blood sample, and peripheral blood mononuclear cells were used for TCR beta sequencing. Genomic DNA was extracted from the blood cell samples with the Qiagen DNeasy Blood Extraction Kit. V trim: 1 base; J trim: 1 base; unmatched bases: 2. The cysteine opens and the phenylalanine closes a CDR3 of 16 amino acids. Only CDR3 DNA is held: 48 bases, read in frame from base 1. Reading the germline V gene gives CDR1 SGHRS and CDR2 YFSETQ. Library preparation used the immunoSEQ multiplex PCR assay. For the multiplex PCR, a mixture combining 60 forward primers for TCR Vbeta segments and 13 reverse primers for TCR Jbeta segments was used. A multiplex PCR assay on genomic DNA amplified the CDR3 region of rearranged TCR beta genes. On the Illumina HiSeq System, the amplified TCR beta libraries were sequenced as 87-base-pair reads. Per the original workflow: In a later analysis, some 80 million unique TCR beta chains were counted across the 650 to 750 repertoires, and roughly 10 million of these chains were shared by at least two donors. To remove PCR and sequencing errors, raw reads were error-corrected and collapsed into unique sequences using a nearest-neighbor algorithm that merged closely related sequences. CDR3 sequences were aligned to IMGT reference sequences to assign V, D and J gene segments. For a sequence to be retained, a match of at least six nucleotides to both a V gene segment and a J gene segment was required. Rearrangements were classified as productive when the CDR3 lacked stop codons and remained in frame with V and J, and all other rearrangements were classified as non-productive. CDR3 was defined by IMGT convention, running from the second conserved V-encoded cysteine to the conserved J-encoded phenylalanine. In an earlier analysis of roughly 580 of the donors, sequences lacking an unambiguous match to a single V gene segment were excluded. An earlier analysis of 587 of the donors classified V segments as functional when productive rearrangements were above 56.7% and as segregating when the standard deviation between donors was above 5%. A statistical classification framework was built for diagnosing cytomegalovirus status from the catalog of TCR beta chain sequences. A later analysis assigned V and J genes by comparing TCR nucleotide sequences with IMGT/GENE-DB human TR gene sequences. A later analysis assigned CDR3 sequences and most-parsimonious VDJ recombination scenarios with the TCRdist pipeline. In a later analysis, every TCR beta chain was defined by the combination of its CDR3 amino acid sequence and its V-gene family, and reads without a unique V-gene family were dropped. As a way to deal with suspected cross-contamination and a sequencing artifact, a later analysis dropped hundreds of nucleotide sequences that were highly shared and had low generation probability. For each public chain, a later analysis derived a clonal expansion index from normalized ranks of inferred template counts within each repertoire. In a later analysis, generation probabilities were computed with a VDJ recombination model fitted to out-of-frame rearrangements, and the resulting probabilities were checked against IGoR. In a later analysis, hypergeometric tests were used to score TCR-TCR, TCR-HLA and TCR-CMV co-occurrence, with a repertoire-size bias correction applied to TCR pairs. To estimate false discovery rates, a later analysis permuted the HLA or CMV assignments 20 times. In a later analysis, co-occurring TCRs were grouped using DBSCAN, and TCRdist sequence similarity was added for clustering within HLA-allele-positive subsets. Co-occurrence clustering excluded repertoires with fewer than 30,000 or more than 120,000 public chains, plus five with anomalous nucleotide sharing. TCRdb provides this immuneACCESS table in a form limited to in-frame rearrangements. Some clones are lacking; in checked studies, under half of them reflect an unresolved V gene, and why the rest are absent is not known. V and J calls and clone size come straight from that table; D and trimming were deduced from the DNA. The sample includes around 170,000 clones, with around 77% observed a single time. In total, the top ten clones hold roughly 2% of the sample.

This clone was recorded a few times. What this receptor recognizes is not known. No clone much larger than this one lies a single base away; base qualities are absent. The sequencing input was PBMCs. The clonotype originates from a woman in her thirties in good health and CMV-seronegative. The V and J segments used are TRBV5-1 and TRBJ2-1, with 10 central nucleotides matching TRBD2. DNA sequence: TGCGCCAGCAGCTTGAAGCGGGGGGGATCCTACAATGAGCAGTTCTTC. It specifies CASSLKRGGSYNEQFF.